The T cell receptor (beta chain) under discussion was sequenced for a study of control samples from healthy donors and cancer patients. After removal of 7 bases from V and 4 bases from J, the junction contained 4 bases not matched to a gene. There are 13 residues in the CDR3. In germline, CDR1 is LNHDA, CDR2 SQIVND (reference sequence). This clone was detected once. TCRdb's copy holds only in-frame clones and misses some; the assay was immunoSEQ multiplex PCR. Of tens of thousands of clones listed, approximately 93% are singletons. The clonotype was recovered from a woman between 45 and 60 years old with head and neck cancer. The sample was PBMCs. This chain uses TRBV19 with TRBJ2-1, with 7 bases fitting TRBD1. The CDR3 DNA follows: TGTGCCAGTAAAGGGACAGTTTACAATGAGCAGTTCTTC. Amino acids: CASKGTVYNEQFF.